Listed below are T cell receptor beta chains from one sample, sequenced in a study of multiple sclerosis patients with progressive multifocal leukoencephalopathy. Profiled with immunoSEQ multiplex PCR; TCRdb holds only in-frame clones, not every one. Here the sample spans around 30,000 clones, about 91% being singletons. Sequences were obtained from PBMCs. These receptors all stem from a human donor with multiple sclerosis. Each CDR3 is given with its conserved first and last residue. A D gene is named only where the DNA matches it firmly. Clone size is stated in some rows and not others, as once, few, many or a class when expanded.

>NA|TRBJ2-7|TRBV6-5|NA
CASSTQAETQYEQYF
TGTGCCAGCAGTACTCAAGCGGAAACTCAGTACGAGCAGTACTTC
>TRBD1|TRBJ2-1|TRBV7-2|NA
CASSLEGGRGRQFF
TGTGCCAGCAGCTTAGAAGGGGGCAGGGGGCGCCAGTTCTTC
>TRBD1|TRBJ1-2|TRBV6-5|once
CASSRGTGNYGYTF
TGTGCCAGCAGTCGAGGGACAGGGAACTATGGCTACACCTTC
>NA|TRBJ1-1|TRBV6-1|once
CASSVQGNTEAFF
TGTGCCAGCAGTGTTCAGGGGAACACTGAAGCTTTCTTT
>NA|TRBJ1-3|TRBV5-4|NA
CASSLDMASSGNTIYF
TGTGCCAGCAGCTTGGATATGGCTAGCTCTGGAAACACCATATATTTT
>NA|TRBJ2-6|TRBV19|once
CASSVDRRSTSGANVLTF
TGTGCCAGTAGCGTAGACAGGCGGTCAACTTCTGGGGCCAACGTCCTGACTTTC
>NA|TRBJ1-2|TRBV6-5|NA
CASSYSGVSGYTF
TGTGCCAGCAGTTACTCGGGGGTTTCGGGCTACACCTTC
>TRBD1|TRBJ1-5|TRBV6-1|NA
CASSRGYSNQPQHF
TGTGCCAGCAGCAGGGGGTATAGCAATCAGCCCCAGCATTTT
>NA|TRBJ1-5|TRBV19|NA
CASTTGARSNQPQHF
TGTGCCAGTACCACAGGTGCTCGTAGCAATCAGCCCCAGCATTTT
>TRBD1|TRBJ2-1|TRBV28|NA
CASSSTQGAYYNEQFF
TGTGCCAGCAGTTCCACCCAGGGGGCTTATTACAATGAGCAGTTCTTC
>TRBD1|TRBJ2-3|TRBV7-9|NA
CASSLPTGLSTDTQYF
TGTGCCAGCAGCCTGCCGACAGGGTTAAGCACAGATACGCAGTATTTT
>TRBD1|TRBJ1-1|TRBV19|NA
CASRDRSIMNTEAFF
TGTGCCAGCCGGGACAGGAGTATCATGAACACTGAAGCTTTCTTT
>NA|TRBJ1-4|TRBV7-2|NA
CASSLVGVNEKLFF
TGTGCCAGCAGCTTAGTAGGGGTTAATGAAAAACTGTTTTTT
>TRBD2|TRBJ2-1|TRBV9|NA
CASSGTSGSEQFF
TGTGCCAGCAGCGGGACTAGCGGGTCTGAGCAGTTCTTC
>NA|TRBJ2-2|TRBV15|NA
CATSTRGSAGELFF
TGTGCCACCAGCACGCGAGGTAGCGCCGGGGAGCTGTTTTTT
>TRBD1|TRBJ1-6|TRBV4-1|NA
CASSQDQGDSPLHF
TGCGCCAGCAGCCAAGATCAGGGGGACTCACCCCTCCACTTT
>TRBD1|TRBJ2-7|TRBV19|NA
CASSNGQGSYEQYF
TGTGCCAGTAGCAACGGACAGGGTTCTTACGAGCAGTACTTC
>NA|TRBJ1-5|TRBV6-1|NA
CASSESWNYSNQPQHF
TGTGCCAGCAGTGAGTCGTGGAACTATAGCAATCAGCCCCAGCATTTT
>NA|TRBJ1-1|TRBV7-8|NA
CASSPRAARTEAFF
TGTGCCAGCAGCCCCCGGGCCGCACGGACTGAAGCTTTCTTT
>NA|TRBJ2-1|TRBV6-1|NA
CASRIPGVHEQFF
TGTGCCAGCAGAATCCCAGGGGTCCATGAGCAGTTCTTC
>NA|TRBJ2-2|TRBV27|few
CASSLAGQIGNTGELFF
TGTGCCAGCAGTTTAGCGGGACAGATAGGGAACACCGGGGAGCTGTTTTTT
>TRBD2|TRBJ2-1|TRBV7-2|NA
CASSRTTSGSNEQFF
TGTGCCAGCAGCCGCACGACTAGCGGGAGCAATGAGCAGTTCTTC
>NA|TRBJ2-7|TRBV4-3|NA
CASSQESSGREQYF
TGCGCCAGCAGCCAAGAGTCTTCGGGCCGCGAGCAGTACTTC
>TRBD2|TRBJ2-5|TRBV14|NA
CASSRQLAGSMETQYF
TGTGCCAGCAGCCGCCAGCTAGCGGGATCGATGGAGACCCAGTACTTC
>NA|TRBJ1-6|TRBV7-2|NA
CASSLETVLSPLHF
TGTGCCAGCAGCTTAGAGACGGTACTTTCACCCCTCCACTTT
>TRBD1|TRBJ2-2|TRBV5-1|NA
CASALGDRITGELFF
TGCGCCAGCGCACTCGGGGACAGGATCACCGGGGAGCTGTTTTTT
>NA|TRBJ1-1|TRBV6-5|few
CASSYSRQGLNTEAFF
TGTGCCAGCAGTTACTCGAGGCAGGGACTTAACACTGAAGCTTTCTTT
>NA|TRBJ1-1|TRBV6-5|NA
CASSPGRGYTEAFF
TGTGCCAGCAGCCCAGGGAGGGGGTACACTGAAGCTTTCTTT
>NA|TRBJ2-5|TRBV7-6|NA
CASSLEDSKQYF
TGTGCCAGCAGCTTAGAGGACAGCAAGCAGTACTTC
>TRBD1|TRBJ2-7|TRBV6-1|NA
CASSEQVGGDDEQYF
TGTGCCAGCAGTGAACAGGTAGGGGGCGACGACGAGCAGTACTTC
>TRBD1|TRBJ1-4|TRBV5-6|NA
CASSGFGTGDEKLFF
TGTGCCAGCAGCGGTTTCGGGACAGGGGATGAAAAACTGTTTTTT
>NA|TRBJ1-1|TRBV30|NA
CACKRVVNTEAFF
TGTGCCTGTAAACGGGTAGTCAACACTGAAGCTTTCTTT
>TRBD1|TRBJ2-7|TRBV5-1|NA
CASSFDRDRLRTYEQYF
TGCGCCAGCAGCTTCGACAGGGATCGATTGAGGACCTACGAGCAGTACTTC
>TRBD2|TRBJ2-7|TRBV11-2|NA
CASRLAGAYEQYF
TGTGCCAGCAGGCTAGCGGGAGCTTACGAGCAGTACTTC
>NA|TRBJ2-7|TRBV4-3|NA
CASSQGRGISYEQYF
TGCGCCAGCAGCCAAGGTCGCGGAATCTCCTACGAGCAGTACTTC
>TRBD2|TRBJ2-5|TRBV7-3|once
CASSSTSRFRGSGETQYF
TGTGCCAGCAGCTCGACCAGCCGGTTTCGCGGGAGTGGAGAGACCCAGTACTTC
>NA|TRBJ1-5|TRBV19|few
CASSIFTDQPQHF
TGTGCCAGTAGTATATTCACGGATCAGCCCCAGCATTTT
>NA|TRBJ2-7|TRBV11-2|NA
CASSLAGVPYEQYF
TGTGCCAGCAGCTTAGCGGGTGTCCCCTACGAGCAGTACTTC
>NA|TRBJ2-1|TRBV7-9|NA
CASSMNNEQFF
TGTGCCAGCAGCATGAACAATGAGCAGTTCTTC
>NA|TRBJ1-6|TRBV12-5|NA
CASALSLSSYNSPLHF
TGTGCTAGTGCCCTTTCGTTGAGCTCCTATAATTCACCCCTCCACTTT
>NA|TRBJ1-1|TRBV19|NA
CASKRGTEAFF
TGTGCCAGTAAAAGGGGGACTGAAGCTTTCTTT
>NA|TRBJ2-1|TRBV27|NA
CASSLDGGPNNEQFF
TGTGCCAGCAGTTTGGACGGGGGACCGAACAATGAGCAGTTCTTC
>NA|TRBJ2-4|TRBV2|NA
CASSDQVAKNIQYF
TGTGCCAGCAGCGACCAGGTAGCCAAAAACATTCAGTACTTC
>TRBD2|TRBJ2-1|TRBV11-1|NA
CASSLGGGRRNEQFF
TGTGCCAGCAGCTTAGGCGGGGGGCGGAGGAATGAGCAGTTCTTC
>NA|TRBJ2-6|TRBV5-1|NA
CASSRSISSGANVLTF
TGCGCCAGCAGTAGGTCGATCTCCTCTGGGGCCAACGTCCTGACTTTC
>NA|TRBJ1-2|TRBV29-1|NA
CSVEPGIKGGYTF
TGCAGCGTAGAACCGGGAATTAAGGGAGGCTACACCTTC
>NA|TRBJ2-3|TRBV7-9|NA
CASRSFRGERTDTQYF
TGTGCCAGCAGGTCTTTCAGGGGGGAGCGCACAGATACGCAGTATTTT
>NA|TRBJ1-4|TRBV27|NA
CASSNRRLNEKLFF
TGTGCCAGTTCCAACAGGCGGCTTAATGAAAAACTGTTTTTT
>TRBD1|TRBJ2-7|TRBV4-3|NA
CASSQDRGQSYEQYF
TGCGCCAGCAGCCAAGATAGGGGACAGTCCTACGAGCAGTACTTC
>NA|TRBJ2-1|TRBV2|NA
CASSEGFEQFF
TGTGCCAGCAGTGAGGGGTTTGAGCAGTTCTTC
>NA|TRBJ2-7|TRBV19|NA
CASSNGPPRGHGQYF
TGTGCCAGTAGTAACGGGCCCCCACGAGGCCACGGGCAGTACTTC